This T cell receptor beta chain was profiled in a study of blood T cell repertoires in COVID-19. Assay: immunoSEQ multiplex PCR; the TCRdb copy retains only in-frame clones and omits some. The table records some 180,000 clones, approximately 80% of them present only once. Germline V CDR1 and CDR2: MNHEY, SVGAGI. Trimming cost V 4 bases and J 7 bases, with 10 bases left between them. This CDR3 spans 13 amino acids. Living in 24 US areas, the participants were between roughly 18 and 89 years of age. A COVID-19 case had been met by exposed participants during the 2 weeks before study entry. The source material was PBMCs or T cells enriched from blood (not recorded which). This clonotype was obtained from a man between 60 and 75 years old who had been exposed to COVID-19. The chain is built from TRBV6-5 and TRBJ1-4; D is perhaps TRBD1 (5 bases). CDR3 sequence reads: CASSWQGGEKLFF. CDR3 coding DNA: TGTGCCAGCAGTTGGCAGGGAGGTGAAAAACTGTTTTTT.